The entry below gives a single TCR beta chain sequence along with its context. The antigen remains undetermined. This record belongs to a study of regulatory T cells in long-lasting Graves disease. Findings and caveats of the study: Persistent patients shared more public clonotypes (under 3,000) than newly diagnosed patients (under 1,000). Favoring TRBV28, TRBJ1-2 and TRBJ2-5 was a feature seen in persistent disease.

This CDR3 has 15 residues. The junction had 4 bases not matched to a gene; V was cut back by 4 bases and J by 0 bases. Germline V gene lookup returns CDR1 ENHRY and CDR2 SYGVKD. Described time point: persistent/refractory GD, antithyroid drugs over 5 years with positive TRAb. PBMCs were the source of the RNA used for TCR sequencing. Patients came from an endocrinology department in Xi'an, China. Arm-PCR with iRepertoire HTBI primers amplified the CDR3 regions for these TCR beta libraries. TCRdb reprocessed the multiplex PCR reads with MiXCR, giving one entry per CDR3 protein. This sample has roughly 470,000 distinct CDR3 sequences, with more than 20% found just once.

The genes are TRBV10-3 and TRBJ2-3; 7 bases match TRBD2. The source material was peripheral blood mononuclear cells (PBMCs), sampled when the disease was refractory, from a patient treated with antithyroid drugs. The TCR comes from a female donor with Graves disease. The CDR3 region is CAISGGGGSTDTQYF. The CDR3 DNA is TGTGCCATCAGTGGCGGGGGAGGGAGCACAGATACGCAGTATTTT.